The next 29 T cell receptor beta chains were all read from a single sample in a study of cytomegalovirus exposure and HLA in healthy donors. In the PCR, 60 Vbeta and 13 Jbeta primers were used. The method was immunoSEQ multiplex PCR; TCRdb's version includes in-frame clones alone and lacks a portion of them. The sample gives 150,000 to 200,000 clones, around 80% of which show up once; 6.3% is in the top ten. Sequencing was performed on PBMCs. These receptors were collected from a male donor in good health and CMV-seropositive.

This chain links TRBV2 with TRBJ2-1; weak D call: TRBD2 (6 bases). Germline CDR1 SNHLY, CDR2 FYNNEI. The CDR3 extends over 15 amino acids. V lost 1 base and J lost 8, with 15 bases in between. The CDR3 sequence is CASSEGRGRVDEQFF. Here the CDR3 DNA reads TGTGCCAGCAGTGAAGGGAGGGGTCGGGTCGATGAGCAGTTCTTC. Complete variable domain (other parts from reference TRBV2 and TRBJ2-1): EPEVTQTPSHQVTQMGQEVILRCVPISNHLYFYWYRQILGQKVEFLVSFYNNEISEKSEIFDDQFSVERPDGSNFTLKIRSTKLEDSAMYFCASSEGRGRVDEQFFGPGTRLTVL.

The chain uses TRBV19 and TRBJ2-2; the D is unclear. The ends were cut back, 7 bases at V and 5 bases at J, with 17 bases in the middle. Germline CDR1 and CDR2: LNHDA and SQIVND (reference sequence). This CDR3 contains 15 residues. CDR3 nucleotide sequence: TGTGCCAGTACCCTCGCCGTAGAGTTAACCGGGGAGCTGTTTTTT. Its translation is CASTLAVELTGELFF.

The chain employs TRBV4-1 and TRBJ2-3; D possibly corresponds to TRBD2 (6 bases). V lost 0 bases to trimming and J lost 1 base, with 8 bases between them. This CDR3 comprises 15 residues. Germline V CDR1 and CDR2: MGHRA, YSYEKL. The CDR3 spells CASSQEGGGTDTQYF. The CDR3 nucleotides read TGCGCCAGCAGCCAAGAGGGGGGAGGCACAGATACGCAGTATTTT.

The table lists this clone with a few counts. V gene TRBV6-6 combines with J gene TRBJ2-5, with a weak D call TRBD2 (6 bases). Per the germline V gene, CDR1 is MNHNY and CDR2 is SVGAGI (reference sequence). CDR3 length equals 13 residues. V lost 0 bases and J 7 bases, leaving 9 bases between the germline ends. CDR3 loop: CASSYSNGGTQYF. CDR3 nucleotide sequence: TGTGCCAGCAGTTACTCGAACGGGGGGACCCAGTACTTC.

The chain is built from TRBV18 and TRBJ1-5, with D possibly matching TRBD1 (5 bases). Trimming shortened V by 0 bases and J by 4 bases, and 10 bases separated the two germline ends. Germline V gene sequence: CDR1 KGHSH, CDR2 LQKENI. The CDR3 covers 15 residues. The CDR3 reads CASSPPLGANQPQHF. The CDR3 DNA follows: TGTGCCAGCTCACCACCGCTAGGGGCGAATCAGCCCCAGCATTTT.

The CDR3: CASGLSSREQYF. The DNA of the CDR3 is TGTGCTAGTGGTCTCTCCTCTAGGGAGCAGTACTTC. The chain has TRBV12-5 and TRBJ2-7; unclear D gene. The CDR3 sequence is 12 residues long. Per the germline V gene, CDR1 is LGHNT and CDR2 is FRNRAP. Trimming removed 5 bases from V and 7 bases from J, with 12 bases in between.

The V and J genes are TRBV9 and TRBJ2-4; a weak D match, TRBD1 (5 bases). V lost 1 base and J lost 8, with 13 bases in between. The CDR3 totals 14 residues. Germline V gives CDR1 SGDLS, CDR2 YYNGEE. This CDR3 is CASSVSVREDIQYF. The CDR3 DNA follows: TGTGCCAGCAGCGTATCGGTCAGGGAAGACATTCAGTACTTC.

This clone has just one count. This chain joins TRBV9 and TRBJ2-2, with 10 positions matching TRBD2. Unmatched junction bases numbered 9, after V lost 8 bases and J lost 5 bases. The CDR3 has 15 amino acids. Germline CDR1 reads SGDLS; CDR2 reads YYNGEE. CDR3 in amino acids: CASSASGRVTGELFF. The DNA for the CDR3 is TGTGCCAGTTCGGCTAGCGGGAGAGTTACCGGGGAGCTGTTTTTT.

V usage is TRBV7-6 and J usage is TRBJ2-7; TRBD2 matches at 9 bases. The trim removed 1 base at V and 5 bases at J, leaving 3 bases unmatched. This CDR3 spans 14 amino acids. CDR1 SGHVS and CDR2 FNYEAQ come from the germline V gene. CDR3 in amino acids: CASSLGGGRDEQYF. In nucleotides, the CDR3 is TGTGCCAGCAGCTTAGGCGGCGGGAGGGACGAGCAGTACTTC.

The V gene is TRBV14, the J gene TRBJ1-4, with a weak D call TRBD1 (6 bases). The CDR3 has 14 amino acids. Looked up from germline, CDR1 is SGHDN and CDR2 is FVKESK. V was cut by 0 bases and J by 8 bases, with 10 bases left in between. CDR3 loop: CASSQEKGEEKLFF. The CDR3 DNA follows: TGTGCCAGCAGCCAAGAAAAGGGGGAGGAAAAACTGTTTTTT.

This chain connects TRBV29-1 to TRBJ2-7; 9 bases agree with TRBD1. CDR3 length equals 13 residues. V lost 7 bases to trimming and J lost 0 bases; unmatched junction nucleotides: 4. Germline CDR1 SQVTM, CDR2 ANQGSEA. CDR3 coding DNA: TGCAGCGGCGGACAGGGGAGCTCCTACGAGCAGTACTTC. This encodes CSGGQGSSYEQYF.

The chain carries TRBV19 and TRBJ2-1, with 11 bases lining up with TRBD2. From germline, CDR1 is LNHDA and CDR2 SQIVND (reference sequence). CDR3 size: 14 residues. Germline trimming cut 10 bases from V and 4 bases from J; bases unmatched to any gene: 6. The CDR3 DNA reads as TGTGCCACCGAGACTAGCGGGGCTTACAATGAGCAGTTCTTC. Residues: CATETSGAYNEQFF.

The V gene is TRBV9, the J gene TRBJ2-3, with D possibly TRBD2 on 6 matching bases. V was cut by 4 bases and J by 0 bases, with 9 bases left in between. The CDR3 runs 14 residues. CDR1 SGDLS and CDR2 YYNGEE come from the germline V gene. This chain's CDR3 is CASSPSGSTDTQYF. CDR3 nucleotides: TGTGCCAGCAGCCCGAGCGGGAGCACAGATACGCAGTATTTT.

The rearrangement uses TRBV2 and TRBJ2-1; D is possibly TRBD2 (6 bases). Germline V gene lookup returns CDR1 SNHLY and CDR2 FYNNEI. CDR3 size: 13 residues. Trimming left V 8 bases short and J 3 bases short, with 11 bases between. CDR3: CASRDFDYNEQFF. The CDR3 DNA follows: TGTGCCAGCCGGGACTTCGACTACAATGAGCAGTTCTTC.

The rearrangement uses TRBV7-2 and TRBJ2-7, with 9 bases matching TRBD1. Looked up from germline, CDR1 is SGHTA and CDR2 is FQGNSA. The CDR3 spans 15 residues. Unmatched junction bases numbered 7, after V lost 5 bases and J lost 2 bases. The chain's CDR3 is CASSPSGQGAYEQYF. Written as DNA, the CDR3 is TGTGCCAGCAGCCCCTCGGGACAGGGCGCCTACGAGCAGTACTTC. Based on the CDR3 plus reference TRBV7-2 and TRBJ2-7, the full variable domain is GAGVSQSPSNKVTEKGKDVELRCDPISGHTALYWYRQSLGQGLEFLIYFQGNSAPDKSGLPSDRFSAERTGGSVSTLTIQRTQQEDSAVYLCASSPSGQGAYEQYFGPGTRLTVT.

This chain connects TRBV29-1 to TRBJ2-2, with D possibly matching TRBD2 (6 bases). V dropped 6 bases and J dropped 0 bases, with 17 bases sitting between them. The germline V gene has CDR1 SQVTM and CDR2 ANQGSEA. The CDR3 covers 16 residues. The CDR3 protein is CSVQAEGNANTGELFF. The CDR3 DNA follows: TGCAGCGTCCAAGCGGAGGGAAACGCGAACACCGGGGAGCTGTTTTTT.

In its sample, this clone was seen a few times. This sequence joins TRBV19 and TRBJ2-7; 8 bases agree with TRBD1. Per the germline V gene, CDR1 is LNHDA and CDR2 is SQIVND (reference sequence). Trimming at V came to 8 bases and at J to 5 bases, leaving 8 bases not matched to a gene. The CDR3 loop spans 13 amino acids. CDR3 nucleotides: TGTGCCAGTGGACACCCGACAGGGGACGAGCAGTACTTC. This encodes CASGHPTGDEQYF.

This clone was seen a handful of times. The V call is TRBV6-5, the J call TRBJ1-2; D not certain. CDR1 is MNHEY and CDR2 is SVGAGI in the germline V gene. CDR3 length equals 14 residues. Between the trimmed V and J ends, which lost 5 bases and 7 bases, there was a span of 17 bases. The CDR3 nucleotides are TGTGCCAGCAGTCGAGGATTGGATCAGAGTGGCTACACCTTC. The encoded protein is CASSRGLDQSGYTF.

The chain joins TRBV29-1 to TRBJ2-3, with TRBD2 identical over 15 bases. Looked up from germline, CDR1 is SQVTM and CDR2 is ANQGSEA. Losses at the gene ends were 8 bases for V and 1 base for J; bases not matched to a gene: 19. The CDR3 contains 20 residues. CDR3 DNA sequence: TGCAGCTCCCTGGGTATCTTTAGGACTAGCGGGAGGGCAGGCACAGATACGCAGTATTTT. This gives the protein CSSLGIFRTSGRAGTDTQYF.

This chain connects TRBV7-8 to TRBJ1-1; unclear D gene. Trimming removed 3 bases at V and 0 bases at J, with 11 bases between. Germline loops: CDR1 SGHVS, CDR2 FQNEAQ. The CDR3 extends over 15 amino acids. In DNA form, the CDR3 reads TGTGCCAGCAGCTTCTCCCGGGTCATGAACACTGAAGCTTTCTTT. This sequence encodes CASSFSRVMNTEAFF. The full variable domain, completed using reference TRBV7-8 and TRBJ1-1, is GAGVSQSPRYKVAKRGQDVALRCDPISGHVSLFWYQQALGQGPEFLTYFQNEAQLDKSGLPSDRFFAERPEGSVSTLKIQRTQQEDSAVYLCASSFSRVMNTEAFFGQGTRLTVV.

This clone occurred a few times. DNA of the CDR3: TGTGCCTGGAGTACCGACAGGGGGCTTGGCGAGCAGTACTTC. Its translation is CAWSTDRGLGEQYF. This chain joins TRBV30 and TRBJ2-7; TRBD1 matches 10 bases. The CDR3 consists of 14 residues. The germline gives CDR1 GTSNPN, CDR2 SVGIG (reference sequence). V gave up 2 bases and J gave up 6 bases; unmatched junction bases: 7.

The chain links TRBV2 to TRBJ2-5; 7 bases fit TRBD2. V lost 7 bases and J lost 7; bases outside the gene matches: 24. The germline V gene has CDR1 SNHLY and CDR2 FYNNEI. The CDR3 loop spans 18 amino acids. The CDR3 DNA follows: TGTGCCAGCACCTACGGACCGGGACTACTGACGGATAAAGGGACCCAGTACTTC. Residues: CASTYGPGLLTDKGTQYF.

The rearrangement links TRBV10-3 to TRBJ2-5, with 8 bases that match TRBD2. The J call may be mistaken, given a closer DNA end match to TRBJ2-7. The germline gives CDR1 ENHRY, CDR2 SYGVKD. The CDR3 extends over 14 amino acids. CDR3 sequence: CAISEETSVNEQYF. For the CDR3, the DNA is TGTGCCATCAGTGAGGAGACTAGCGTTAACGAGCAGTACTTC.

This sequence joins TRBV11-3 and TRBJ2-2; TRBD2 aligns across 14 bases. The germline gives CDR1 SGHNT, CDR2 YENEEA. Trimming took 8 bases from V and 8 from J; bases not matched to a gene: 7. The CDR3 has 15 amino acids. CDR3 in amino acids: CASGTSGSNSGELFF. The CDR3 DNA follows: TGTGCCAGCGGGACTAGCGGGAGTAATTCGGGGGAGCTGTTTTTT.

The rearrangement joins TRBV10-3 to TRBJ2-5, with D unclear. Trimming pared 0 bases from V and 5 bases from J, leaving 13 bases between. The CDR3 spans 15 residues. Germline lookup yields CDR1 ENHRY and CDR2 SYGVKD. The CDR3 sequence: CAISESITSRETQYF. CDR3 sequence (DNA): TGTGCCATCAGTGAGTCGATAACCAGCAGGGAGACCCAGTACTTC.

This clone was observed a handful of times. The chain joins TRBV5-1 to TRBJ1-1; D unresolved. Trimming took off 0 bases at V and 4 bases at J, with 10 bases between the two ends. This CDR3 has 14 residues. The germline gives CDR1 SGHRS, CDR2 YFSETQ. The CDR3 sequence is CASSLGRLATEAFF. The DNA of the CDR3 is TGCGCCAGCAGCTTGGGCAGGCTAGCCACTGAAGCTTTCTTT.

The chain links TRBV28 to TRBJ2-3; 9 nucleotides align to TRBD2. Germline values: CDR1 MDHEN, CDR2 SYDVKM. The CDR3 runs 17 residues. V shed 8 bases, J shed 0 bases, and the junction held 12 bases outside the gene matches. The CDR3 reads CASQSGTSLRSTDTQYF. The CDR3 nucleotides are TGTGCCAGCCAATCCGGGACTAGCCTAAGGAGCACAGATACGCAGTATTTT.

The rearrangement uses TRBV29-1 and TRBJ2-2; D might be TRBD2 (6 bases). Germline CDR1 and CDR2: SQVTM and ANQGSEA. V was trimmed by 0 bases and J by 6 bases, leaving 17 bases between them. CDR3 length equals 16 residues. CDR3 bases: TGCAGCGTTGAAGATTGGCGGGGCCCCAATCCCGGGGAGCTGTTTTTT. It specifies CSVEDWRGPNPGELFF.

The chain's CDR3 is CASSAHTGNEKLFF. The DNA of the CDR3 is TGTGCCAGCAGCGCGCACACAGGAAATGAAAAACTGTTTTTT. This chain links TRBV11-3 with TRBJ1-4; tentative D call: TRBD1 (5 bases). V shed 5 bases and J shed 5 bases, with 12 bases lying between them. This CDR3 comprises 14 residues. Per germline, CDR1 SGHNT and CDR2 YENEEA.